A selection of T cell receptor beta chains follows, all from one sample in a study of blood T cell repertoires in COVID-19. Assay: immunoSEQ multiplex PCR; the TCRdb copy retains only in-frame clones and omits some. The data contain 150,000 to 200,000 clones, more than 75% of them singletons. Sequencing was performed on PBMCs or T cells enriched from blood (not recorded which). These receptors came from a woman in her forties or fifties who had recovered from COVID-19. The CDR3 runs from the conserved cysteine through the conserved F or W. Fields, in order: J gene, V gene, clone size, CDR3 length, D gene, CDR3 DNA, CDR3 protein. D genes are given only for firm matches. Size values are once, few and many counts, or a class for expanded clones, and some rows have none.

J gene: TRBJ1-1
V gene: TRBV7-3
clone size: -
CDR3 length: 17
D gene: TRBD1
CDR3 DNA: TGTGCCAGCAGCTCCGGCTTTAACAGGGGCCAGAACACTGAAGCTTTCTTT
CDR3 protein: CASSSGFNRGQNTEAFF

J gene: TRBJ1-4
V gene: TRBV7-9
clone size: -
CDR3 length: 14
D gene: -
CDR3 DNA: TGTGCCAGCAACTCGAGGGCCCTCGGGGAAAAACTGTTTTTT
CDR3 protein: CASNSRALGEKLFF

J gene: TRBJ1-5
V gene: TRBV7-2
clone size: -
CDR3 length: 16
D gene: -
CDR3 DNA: TGTGCCAGCAGCCCGACAAACCCTGGGAGAAACCAGCCCCAGCATTTT
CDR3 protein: CASSPTNPGRNQPQHF

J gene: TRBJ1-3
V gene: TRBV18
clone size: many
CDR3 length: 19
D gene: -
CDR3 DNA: TGTGCCAGCTCACCTCTCTTGAGCGGTCCAGGAGGGTCTGGAAACACCATATATTTT
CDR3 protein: CASSPLLSGPGGSGNTIYF

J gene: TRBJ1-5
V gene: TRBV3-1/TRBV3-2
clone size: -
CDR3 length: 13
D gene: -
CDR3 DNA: TGTGCCAGCAGCCACGACAGTAATCAGCCCCAGCATTTT
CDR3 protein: CASSHDSNQPQHF

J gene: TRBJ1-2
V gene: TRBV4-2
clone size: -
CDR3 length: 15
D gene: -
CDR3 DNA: TGTGCCAGCAGCCAAGTCTCCGGGGACTCCTATGGCTACACCTTC
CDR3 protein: CASSQVSGDSYGYTF

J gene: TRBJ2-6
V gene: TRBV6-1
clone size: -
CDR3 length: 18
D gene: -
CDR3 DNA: TGTGCCAGCAGTGAAGCCCCGTCCTCAGGGACTGGGGCCAACGTCCTGACTTTC
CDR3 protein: CASSEAPSSGTGANVLTF

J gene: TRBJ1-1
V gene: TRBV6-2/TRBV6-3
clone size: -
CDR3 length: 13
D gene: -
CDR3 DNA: TGTGCCAGCAGCACGGGGTTGAACACTGAAGCTTTCTTT
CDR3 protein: CASSTGLNTEAFF

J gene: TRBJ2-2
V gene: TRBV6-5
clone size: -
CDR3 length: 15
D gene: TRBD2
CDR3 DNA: TGTGCCAGCAGTTATGGGGGGGAGAACACCGGGGAGCTGTTTTTT
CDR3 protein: CASSYGGENTGELFF

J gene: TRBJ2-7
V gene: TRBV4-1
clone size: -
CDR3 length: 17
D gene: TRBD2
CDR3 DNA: TGCGCCAGCAGCCACGCTAGCCGCGGCGGGAGGGCCTACGAGCAGTACTTC
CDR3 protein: CASSHASRGGRAYEQYF

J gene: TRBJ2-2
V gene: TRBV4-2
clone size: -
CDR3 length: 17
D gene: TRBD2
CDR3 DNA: TGTGCCAGCAGCCGGATTGGGGCGGGAGAAGGCACCGGGGAGCTGTTTTTT
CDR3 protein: CASSRIGAGEGTGELFF

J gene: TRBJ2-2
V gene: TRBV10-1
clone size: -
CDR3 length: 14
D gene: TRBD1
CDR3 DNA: TGCGCCAGCGCAGGGGGCTCTAACACCGGGGAGCTGTTTTTT
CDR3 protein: CASAGGSNTGELFF

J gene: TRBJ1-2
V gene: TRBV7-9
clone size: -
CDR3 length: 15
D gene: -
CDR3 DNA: TGTGCCAGCAGCTTAGATGAGGGTTTTTACTATGGCTACACCTTC
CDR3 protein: CASSLDEGFYYGYTF

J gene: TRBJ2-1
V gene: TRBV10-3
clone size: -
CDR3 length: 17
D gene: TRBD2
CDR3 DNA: TGTGCCATCAGTGGGCTAGCGGGAGCTCTAGGGGTTAATGAGCAGTTCTTC
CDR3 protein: CAISGLAGALGVNEQFF

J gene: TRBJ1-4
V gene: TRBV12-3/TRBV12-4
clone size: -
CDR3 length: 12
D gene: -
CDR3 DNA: TGTGCCAGCAGTTTAGAACGGGGTTCACTGTTTTTT
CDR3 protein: CASSLERGSLFF

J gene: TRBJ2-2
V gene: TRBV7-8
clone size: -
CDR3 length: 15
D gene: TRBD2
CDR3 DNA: TGTGCCAGCAGCTTACGACTAGCGGGAGCCCAAGAGCTGTTTTTT
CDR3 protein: CASSLRLAGAQELFF

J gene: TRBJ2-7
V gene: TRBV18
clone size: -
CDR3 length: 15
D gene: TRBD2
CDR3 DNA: TGTGCCAGCTCACCACCGTCGACGGGGGGCTACGAGCAGTACTTC
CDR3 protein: CASSPPSTGGYEQYF

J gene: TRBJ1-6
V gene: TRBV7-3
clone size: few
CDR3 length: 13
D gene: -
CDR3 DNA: TGTGCCAGCAGCTTTCAGCCAGGCTCCGCCCTCCACTTT
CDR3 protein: CASSFQPGSALHF

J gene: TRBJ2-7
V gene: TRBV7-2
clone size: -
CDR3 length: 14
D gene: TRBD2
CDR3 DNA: TGTGCCAGCACCCAAAGGGAGGGAAACTACGAGCAGTACTTC
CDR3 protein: CASTQREGNYEQYF

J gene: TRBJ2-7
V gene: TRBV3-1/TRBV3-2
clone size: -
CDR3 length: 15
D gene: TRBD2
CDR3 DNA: TGTGCCAGCAGCCCTGCCCGGACTAGCTCCTACGAGCAGTACTTC
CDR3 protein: CASSPARTSSYEQYF

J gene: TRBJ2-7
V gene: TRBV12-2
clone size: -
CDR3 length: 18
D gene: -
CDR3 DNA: TGTGCAAGTCGCTTCGCGAAAGGACGGAGGAGATGGTCCTACGAGCAGTACTTC
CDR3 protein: CASRFAKGRRRWSYEQYF

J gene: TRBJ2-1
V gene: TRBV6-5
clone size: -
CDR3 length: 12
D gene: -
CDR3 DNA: TGTGCCAGCAGTCCTCGTCACAATGAGCAGTTCTTC
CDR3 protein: CASSPRHNEQFF

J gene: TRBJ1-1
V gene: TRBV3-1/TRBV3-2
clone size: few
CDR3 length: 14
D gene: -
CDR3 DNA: TGTGCCAGCAGCATCCAACCACAGAACACTGAAGCTTTCTTT
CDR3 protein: CASSIQPQNTEAFF

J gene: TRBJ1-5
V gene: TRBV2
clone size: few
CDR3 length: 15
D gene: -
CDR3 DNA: TGTGCCAGCAGGACTGGTCGGGGGAGCAATCAGCCCCAGCATTTT
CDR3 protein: CASRTGRGSNQPQHF

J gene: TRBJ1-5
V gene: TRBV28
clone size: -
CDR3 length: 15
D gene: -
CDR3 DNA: TGTGCCAGCAGTTCTCTGGCGGGGAGGGATCAGCCCCAGCATTTT
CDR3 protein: CASSSLAGRDQPQHF

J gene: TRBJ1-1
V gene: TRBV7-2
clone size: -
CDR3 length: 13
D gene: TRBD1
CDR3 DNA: TGTGCCAGCAGCCGACAGGGAAACACTGAAGCTTTCTTT
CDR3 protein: CASSRQGNTEAFF

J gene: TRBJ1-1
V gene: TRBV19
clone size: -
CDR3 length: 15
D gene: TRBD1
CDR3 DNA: TGTGCCAGTAGTGTCACAGGGGGAATGAACACTGAAGCTTTCTTT
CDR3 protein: CASSVTGGMNTEAFF

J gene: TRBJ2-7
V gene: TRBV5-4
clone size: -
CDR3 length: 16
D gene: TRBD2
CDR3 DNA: TGTGCCAGCAGCTTGGGGGTCGGACTAGCGGGAGACGAGCAGTACTTC
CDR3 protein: CASSLGVGLAGDEQYF

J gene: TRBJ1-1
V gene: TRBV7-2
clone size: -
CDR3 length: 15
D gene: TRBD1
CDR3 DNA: TGTGCCAGCAGCTCAACAGGGGGCAAGAACACTGAAGCTTTCTTT
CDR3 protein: CASSSTGGKNTEAFF

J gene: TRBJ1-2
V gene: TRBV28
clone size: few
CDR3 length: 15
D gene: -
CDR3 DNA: TGTGCCAGTGGCCCTCGGGTGCGGGGAAACTATGGCTACACCTTC
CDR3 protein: CASGPRVRGNYGYTF

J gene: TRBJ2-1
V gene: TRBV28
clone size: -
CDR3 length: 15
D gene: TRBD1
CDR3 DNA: TGTGCCAGCAGTTGGGGACAGGGTTCCTACAATGAGCAGTTCTTC
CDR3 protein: CASSWGQGSYNEQFF

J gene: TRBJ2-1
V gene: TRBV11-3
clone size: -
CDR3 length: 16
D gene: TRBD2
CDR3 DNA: TGTGCCAGCAGCTTAGTTGCGGGAGTCAACTACAATGAGCAGTTCTTC
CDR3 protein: CASSLVAGVNYNEQFF

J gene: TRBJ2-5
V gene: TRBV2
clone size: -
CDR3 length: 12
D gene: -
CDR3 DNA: TGTGCCAGCAGTGAATATACTGGGACCCAGTACTTC
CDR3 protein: CASSEYTGTQYF

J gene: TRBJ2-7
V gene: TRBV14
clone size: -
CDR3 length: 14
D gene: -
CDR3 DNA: TGTGCCAGCAGCCATACGACCGGGGGCTACGAGCAGTACTTC
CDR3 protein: CASSHTTGGYEQYF

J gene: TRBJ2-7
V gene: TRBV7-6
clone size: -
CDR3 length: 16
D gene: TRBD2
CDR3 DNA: TGTGCCAGCAGCCGTCTAGCGGGGCAACCCCCGGGCGAGCAGTACTTC
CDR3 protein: CASSRLAGQPPGEQYF

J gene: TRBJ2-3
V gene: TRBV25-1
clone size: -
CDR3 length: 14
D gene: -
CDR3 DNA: TGTGCCGCAGTACAGGCGCTAATCACAGATACGCAGTATTTT
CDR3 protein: CAAVQALITDTQYF

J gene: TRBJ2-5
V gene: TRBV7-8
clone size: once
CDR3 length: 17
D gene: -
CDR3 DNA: TGTGCCAGCAGTTTTTGGAGTTTTTACGGCCTCGAAAAGACCCAGTACTTC
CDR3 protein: CASSFWSFYGLEKTQYF

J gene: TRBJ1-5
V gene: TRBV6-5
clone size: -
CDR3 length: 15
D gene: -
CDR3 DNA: TGTGCCAGCAGTCTAACAGGGTCCAAAGGTCAGCCCCAGCATTTT
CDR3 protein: CASSLTGSKGQPQHF

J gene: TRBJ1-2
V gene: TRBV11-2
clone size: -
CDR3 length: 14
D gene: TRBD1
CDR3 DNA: TGTGCCAGCCAACCTCAGGGGGTCAACTATGGCTACACCTTC
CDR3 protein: CASQPQGVNYGYTF

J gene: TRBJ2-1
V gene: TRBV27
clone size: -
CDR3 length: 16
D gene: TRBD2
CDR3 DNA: TGTGCCAGCAGTTTGACTCGGGCGGGAGGGCCTGATGAGCAGTTCTTC
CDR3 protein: CASSLTRAGGPDEQFF

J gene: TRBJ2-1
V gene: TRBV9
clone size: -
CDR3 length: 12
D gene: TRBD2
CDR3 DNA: TGTGCCAGCAGTCGGGGAGGGTACGAGCAGTTCTTC
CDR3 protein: CASSRGGYEQFF

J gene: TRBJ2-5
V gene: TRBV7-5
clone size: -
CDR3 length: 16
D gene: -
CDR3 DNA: TGTGTCAGAAGCTTAGTAAATGGACAGATAAGGGAGACCCAGTACTTC
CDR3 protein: CVRSLVNGQIRETQYF

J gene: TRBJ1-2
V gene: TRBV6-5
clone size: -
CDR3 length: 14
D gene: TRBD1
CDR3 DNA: TGTGCCAGCAGTTGGAAGGACAGGAGCTATGGCTACACCTTC
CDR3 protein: CASSWKDRSYGYTF

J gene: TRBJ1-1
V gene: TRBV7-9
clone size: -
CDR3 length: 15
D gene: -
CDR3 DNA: TGTGCCAGCAGCTTCCAGGTAGGAATGAACACTGAAGCTTTCTTT
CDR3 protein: CASSFQVGMNTEAFF

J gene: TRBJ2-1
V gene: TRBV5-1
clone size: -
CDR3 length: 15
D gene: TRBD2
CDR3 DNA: TGCGCCAGCAGTTCGACTAGCGGGAGTCCCAATGAGCAGTTCTTC
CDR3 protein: CASSSTSGSPNEQFF

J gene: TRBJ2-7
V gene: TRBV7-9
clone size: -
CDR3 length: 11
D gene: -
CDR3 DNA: TGTGCCAGCAGTCCCACCTACGAGCAGTACTTC
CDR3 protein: CASSPTYEQYF

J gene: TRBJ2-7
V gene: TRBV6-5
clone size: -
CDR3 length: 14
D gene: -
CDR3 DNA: TGTGCCAGCACATCTTGGCGGCAGTCCTACGAGCAGTACTTC
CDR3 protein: CASTSWRQSYEQYF

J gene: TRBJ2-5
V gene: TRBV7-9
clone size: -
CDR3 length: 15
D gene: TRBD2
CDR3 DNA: TGTGCCAGCAGCGCCCCGGGACTAGCGGGAGAGACCCAGTACTTC
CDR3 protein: CASSAPGLAGETQYF

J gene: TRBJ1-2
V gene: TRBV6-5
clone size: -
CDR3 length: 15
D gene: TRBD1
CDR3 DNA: TGTGCCAGCAGTCCTCAAAGGACAGGGAACTATGGCTACACCTTC
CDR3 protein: CASSPQRTGNYGYTF

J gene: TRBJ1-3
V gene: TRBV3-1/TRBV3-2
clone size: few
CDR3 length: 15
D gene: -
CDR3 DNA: TGTGCCAGCAGTCGAAACAGTGAATCGGGAAACACCATATATTTT
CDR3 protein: CASSRNSESGNTIYF

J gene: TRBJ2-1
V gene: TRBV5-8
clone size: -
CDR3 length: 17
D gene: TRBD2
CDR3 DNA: TGTGCCAGCAGCCTGGGACTAGCGGGCCATTCGAGGAATGAGCAGTTCTTC
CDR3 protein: CASSLGLAGHSRNEQFF

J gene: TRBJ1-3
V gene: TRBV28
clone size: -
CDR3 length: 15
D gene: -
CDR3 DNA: TGTGCCAGCAGCCCCTTGGACATATTTGGAAACACCATATATTTT
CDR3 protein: CASSPLDIFGNTIYF

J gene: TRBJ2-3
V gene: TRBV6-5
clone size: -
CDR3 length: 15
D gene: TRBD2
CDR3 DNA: TGTGCCAGCGGGCGCGTAGCGGGAGTAACTGATACGCAGTATTTT
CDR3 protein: CASGRVAGVTDTQYF

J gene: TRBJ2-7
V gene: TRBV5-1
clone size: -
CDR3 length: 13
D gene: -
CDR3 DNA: TGCGCCAGCTCGGTCGGGAGCTCCTACGAGCAGTACTTC
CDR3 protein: CASSVGSSYEQYF